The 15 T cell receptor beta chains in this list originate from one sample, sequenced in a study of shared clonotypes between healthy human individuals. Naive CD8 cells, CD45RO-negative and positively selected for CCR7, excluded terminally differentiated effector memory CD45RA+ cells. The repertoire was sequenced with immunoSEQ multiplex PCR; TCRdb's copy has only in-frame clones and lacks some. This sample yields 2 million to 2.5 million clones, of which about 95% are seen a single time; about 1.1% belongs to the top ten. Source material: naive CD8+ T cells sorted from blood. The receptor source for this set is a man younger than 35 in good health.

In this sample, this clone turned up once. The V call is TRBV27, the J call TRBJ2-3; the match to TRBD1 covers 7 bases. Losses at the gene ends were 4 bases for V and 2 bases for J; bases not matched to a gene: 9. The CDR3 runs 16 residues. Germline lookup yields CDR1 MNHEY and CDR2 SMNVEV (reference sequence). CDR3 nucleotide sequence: TGTGCCAGCAGTTCCCATGGGACAGACTACACAGATACGCAGTATTTT. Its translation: CASSSHGTDYTDTQYF.

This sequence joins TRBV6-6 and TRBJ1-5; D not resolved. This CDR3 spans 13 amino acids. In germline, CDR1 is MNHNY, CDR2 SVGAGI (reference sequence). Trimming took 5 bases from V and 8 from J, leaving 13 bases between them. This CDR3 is CASSPLNLEPQHF. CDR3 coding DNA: TGTGCCAGCAGTCCCCTCAACCTTGAGCCCCAGCATTTT.

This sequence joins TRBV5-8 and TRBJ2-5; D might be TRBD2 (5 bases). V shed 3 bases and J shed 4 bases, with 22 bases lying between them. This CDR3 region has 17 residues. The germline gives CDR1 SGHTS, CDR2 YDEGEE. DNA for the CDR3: TGTGCCAGCAGCTCTTGGACTGGCGACACCGCACCAGAGACCCAGTACTTC. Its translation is CASSSWTGDTAPETQYF.

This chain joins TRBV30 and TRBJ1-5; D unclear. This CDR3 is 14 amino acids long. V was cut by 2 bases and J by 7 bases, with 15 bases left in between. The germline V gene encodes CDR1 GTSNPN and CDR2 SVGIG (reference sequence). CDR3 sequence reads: CAWSQALMRQPQHF. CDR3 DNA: TGTGCCTGGAGTCAAGCCCTAATGCGGCAGCCCCAGCATTTT.

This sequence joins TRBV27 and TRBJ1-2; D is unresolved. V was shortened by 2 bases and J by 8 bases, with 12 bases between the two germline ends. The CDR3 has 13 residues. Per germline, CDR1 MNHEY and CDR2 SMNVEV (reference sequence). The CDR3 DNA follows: TGTGCCAGCAGTTTAGGGATGAACGGGGGCTACACCTTC. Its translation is CASSLGMNGGYTF.

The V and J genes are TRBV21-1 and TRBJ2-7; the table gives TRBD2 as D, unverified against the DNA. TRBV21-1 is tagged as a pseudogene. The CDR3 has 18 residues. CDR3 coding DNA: TGTGCCAGCAGCAAAGCGCGACCCTGCGGGACTGAAGCCTACGAGCAGTACTTC. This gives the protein CASSKARPCGTEAYEQYF.

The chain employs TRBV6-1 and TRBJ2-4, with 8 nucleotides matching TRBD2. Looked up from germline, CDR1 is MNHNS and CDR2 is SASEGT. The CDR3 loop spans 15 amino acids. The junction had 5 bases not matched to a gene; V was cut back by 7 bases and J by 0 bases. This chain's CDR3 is CASTTSGLAKNIQYF. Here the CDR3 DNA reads TGTGCCAGCACCACTAGCGGTCTAGCCAAAAACATTCAGTACTTC.

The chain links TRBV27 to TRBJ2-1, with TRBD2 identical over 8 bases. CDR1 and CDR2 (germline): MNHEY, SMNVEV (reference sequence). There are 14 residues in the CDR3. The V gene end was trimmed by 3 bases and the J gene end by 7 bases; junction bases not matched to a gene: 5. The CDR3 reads CASSFTGGSNEQFF. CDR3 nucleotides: TGTGCCAGCAGTTTTACGGGAGGGTCTAATGAGCAGTTCTTC.

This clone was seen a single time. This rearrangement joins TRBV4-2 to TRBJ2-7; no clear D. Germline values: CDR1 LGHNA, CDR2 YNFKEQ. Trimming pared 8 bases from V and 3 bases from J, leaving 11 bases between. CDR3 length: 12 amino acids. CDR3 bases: TGTGCCAGCTCTGACCTGGGCTACGAGCAGTACTTC. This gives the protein CASSDLGYEQYF.

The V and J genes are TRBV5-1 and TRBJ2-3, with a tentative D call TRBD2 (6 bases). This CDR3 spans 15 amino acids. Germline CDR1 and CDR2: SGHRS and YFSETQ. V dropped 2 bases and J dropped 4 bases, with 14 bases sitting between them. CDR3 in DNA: TGCGCCAGCAGCTTCCGTGGGGGGACCCCAGATACGCAGTATTTT. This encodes CASSFRGGTPDTQYF.

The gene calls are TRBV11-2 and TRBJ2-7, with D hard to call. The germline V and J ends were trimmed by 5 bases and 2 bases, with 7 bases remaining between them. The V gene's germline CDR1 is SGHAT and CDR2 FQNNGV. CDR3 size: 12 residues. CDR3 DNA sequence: TGTGCCAGCAGCATTAACCCCTACGAGCAGTACTTC. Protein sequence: CASSINPYEQYF.

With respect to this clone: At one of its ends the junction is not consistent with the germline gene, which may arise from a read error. DNA of the CDR3: TGTGCTAGCAGCGAACTCAGGGGTGCTGAAGCTTTCTTT. Translating it yields CASSELRGAEAFF. The chain employs TRBV7-7 and TRBJ1-1, with D maybe TRBD1 (6 bases). The CDR3 is 13 amino acids. CDR1 and CDR2 from the germline V gene are SSHAT and FNYEAQ (reference sequence).

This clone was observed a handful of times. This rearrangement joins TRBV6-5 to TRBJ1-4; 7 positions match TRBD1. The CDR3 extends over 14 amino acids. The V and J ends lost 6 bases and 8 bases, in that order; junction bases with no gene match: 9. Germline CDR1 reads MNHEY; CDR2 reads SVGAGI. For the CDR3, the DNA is TGTGCCAGCAGAACAGGGGTAAACGGGGAAAAACTGTTTTTT. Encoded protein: CASRTGVNGEKLFF.

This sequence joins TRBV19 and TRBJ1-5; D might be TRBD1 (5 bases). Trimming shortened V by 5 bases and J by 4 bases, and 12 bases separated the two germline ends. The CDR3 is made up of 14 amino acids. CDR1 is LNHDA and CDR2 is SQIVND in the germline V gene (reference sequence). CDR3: CASSRQLSNQPQHF. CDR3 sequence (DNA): TGTGCCAGTAGTCGACAGTTATCAAATCAGCCCCAGCATTTT.

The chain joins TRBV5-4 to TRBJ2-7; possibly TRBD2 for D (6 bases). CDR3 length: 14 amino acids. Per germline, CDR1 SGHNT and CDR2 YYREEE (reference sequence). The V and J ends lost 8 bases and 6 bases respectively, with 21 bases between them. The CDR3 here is CARGEREHECEQYF. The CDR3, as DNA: TGTGCCAGGGGGGAACGGGAGCACGAGTGCGAGCAGTACTTC.